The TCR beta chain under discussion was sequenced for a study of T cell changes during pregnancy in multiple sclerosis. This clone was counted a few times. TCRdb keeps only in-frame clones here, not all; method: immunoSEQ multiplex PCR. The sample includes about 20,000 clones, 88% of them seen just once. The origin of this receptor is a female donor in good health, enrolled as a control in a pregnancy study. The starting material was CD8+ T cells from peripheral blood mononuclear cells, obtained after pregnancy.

CDR3 loop: CASGFDRGNTEAFF. The CDR3 coding sequence is TGTGCTAGTGGTTTTGACAGGGGGAACACTGAAGCTTTCTTT. The gene calls are TRBV12-5 and TRBJ1-1; 8 positions match TRBD1. Germline values: CDR1 LGHNT, CDR2 FRNRAP. The CDR3 is 14 amino acids. The ends lost 3 bases at V and 1 base at J; junction bases unmatched: 1. Full variable domain (remainder filled in from reference TRBV12-5 and TRBJ1-1): DARVTQTPRHKVTEMGQEVTMRCQPILGHNTVFWYRQTMMQGLELLAYFRNRAPLDDSGMPKDRFSAEMPDATLATLKIQPSEPRDSAVYFCASGFDRGNTEAFFGQGTRLTVV.